This TCR beta chain was captured in a study of precursors of human CD4 cytotoxic T cells (dated by TCRdb to 2016 to 2018). Context from the whole study: In total, around 15 donors contributed CD4+ memory subsets to the bulk TCR-seq analysis. TCR-seq analysis of over 11 donors yielded TCRalpha and TCRbeta chain sequences (table S7).

To test a precursor-effector relationship among CD4 cytotoxic T cells, bulk UMI-based TCR sequencing was performed on four sorted CD4+ memory subsets (TCM, TEM, IL-7Rhigh TEMRA, IL-7R- TEMRA). The cells came from peripheral blood mononuclear cells that had been isolated from human blood. TCRdb records Illumina MiSeq as the sequencer. Under the source paper's analysis protocol: The Shannon-Wiener index, calculated in VDJtools, was used to measure repertoire diversity. A TCRbeta clonotype counted as expanded if its clonotype frequency was 3 or higher. In TCRdb, the public reads were trimmed at Q25 with fastp and aligned with MiXCR, with productive beta chains retained. Under each unique CDR3 protein, matching rows form one entry showing the most common genes and DNA. TCRdb, rather than the study authors, made the V and J calls. The sample table lists several hundred distinct CDR3 sequences, about 15% of them with a count of one. 7.5% to 9.5% of the sample is in the top ten clones.

Points the paper makes about the study in general: More restricted TCR repertoires, with lower diversity and more expanded clonotypes, were shown by IL-7Rhigh and IL-7R- TEMRA subsets than by TCM and TEM subsets. Only about 95% of the 14 donors were included in some of the bulk TCR-seq comparisons, which suggests that not every subset was available for every donor. According to the authors, a human observational design cannot definitively establish the direction of differentiation between precursor and effector cells. A larger fraction of IL-7Rhigh TEMRA clonotypes than of TEM or TCM clonotypes was made up of expanded effector clonotypes.

Spanning cysteine to phenylalanine, the CDR3 consists of 19 amino acids. This entry keeps only the CDR3 DNA: 57 bases, framed from base 1. The germline V gene (reference sequence) gives CDR1 as DFQATT and CDR2 as SNEGSKA. V is trimmed back by 3 bases and J by 0 bases, and the junction contains 12 bases that no gene match accounts for. Points on this clonotype: Its antigen is currently not known. The record has no base qualities; no much larger clone is one base away.

The sequenced material came from memory CD4+ T cells from blood (PBMCs). The chain is made from TRBV20-1 and TRBJ2-1, with 12 middle bases fitting TRBD2. This clonotype originated in a human donor in good health. The sequence in DNA is TGCAGTGCTAGCTCCGGGACTAGCGGGCGAAAGAGCTCCTACAATGAGCAGTTCTTC. This encodes CSASSGTSGRKSSYNEQFF.